Listed below are T cell receptor beta chains from one sample, sequenced in a study of immune evolution from preneoplasia to lung adenocarcinoma. Produced via immunoSEQ multiplex PCR; TCRdb's table is partial and in-frame only. The table lists thousands of clones, roughly four fifths of them singletons, with roughly 2.9% in the top ten. The sample consisted of FFPE minimally invasive lung adenocarcinoma tissue. These receptor sequences come from a person aged 55 to 75 with lung adenocarcinoma. Both conserved end residues are part of each CDR3. A D gene is named only where the DNA matches it firmly. Clone sizes are given selectively: once, few, many, or a class where the clone is expanded.

cdr3_aa	cdr3_nt	clone_size	d_call	v_call	j_call
CASSPTRTGHTEAFF	TGTGCCAGCAGTCCGACTAGGACAGGGCACACTGAAGCTTTCTTT	few	TRBD1	TRBV6-5	TRBJ1-1
CASSEEVAGADTQYF	TGTGCCAGCAGTGAAGAAGTAGCGGGAGCAGATACGCAGTATTTT	.	TRBD2	TRBV6-1	TRBJ2-3
CAMSPGTGKDQPQHF	TGTGCCATGAGTCCCGGGACAGGGAAGGATCAGCCCCAGCATTTT	once	TRBD1	TRBV10-3	TRBJ1-5
CASSLSGKSTDTQYF	TGTGCCAGCAGTTTAAGTGGAAAAAGCACAGATACGCAGTATTTT	.	.	TRBV28	TRBJ2-3
CASRTSGSSDTQYF	TGCGCCAGCAGGACTAGCGGGAGTTCAGATACGCAGTATTTT	.	TRBD2	TRBV5-1	TRBJ2-3
CASSAGSGTEAFF	TGTGCCAGCAGTGCAGGGTCGGGCACTGAAGCTTTCTTT	.	.	TRBV7-3	TRBJ1-1
CASSKLTGTGAYTEAFF	TGTGCCAGCAGCAAATTAACCGGGACAGGGGCCTACACTGAAGCTTTCTTT	.	.	TRBV21-1	TRBJ1-1
CASRPTSGDTYNEQFF	TGCGCCAGCAGACCGACTAGCGGGGACACGTACAATGAGCAGTTCTTC	.	TRBD2	TRBV4-1	TRBJ2-1
CASSQSYYTEAFF	TGTGCCAGCAGCCAAAGCTATTACACTGAAGCTTTCTTT	.	.	TRBV14	TRBJ1-1
CASSQRDRGVTEAFF	TGTGCCAGCAGCCAGAGGGACAGGGGGGTCACTGAAGCTTTCTTT	.	TRBD1	TRBV4-2	TRBJ1-1
CALLAGKQFF	TGTGCCTTACTAGCCGGAAAGCAGTTCTTC	few	.	TRBV30	TRBJ2-1
CASSQGPTLGRTGRTGELFF	TGTGCCAGCAGCCAAGGACCAACCTTGGGGCGGACAGGGCGCACCGGGGAGCTGTTTTTT	.	TRBD1	TRBV4-2	TRBJ2-2
CASSLRGVAQYF	TGTGCCAGCAGCTTGCGGGGAGTCGCGCAGTATTTT	.	.	TRBV7-2	TRBJ2-3
CASSDSTGFGYGYTF	TGTGCCAGCAGCGATTCTACAGGGTTTGGCTATGGCTACACCTTC	.	.	TRBV5-8	TRBJ1-2
CASSTDINTEAFF	TGTGCCAGCAGTACCGACATTAACACTGAAGCTTTCTTT	once	.	TRBV6-5	TRBJ1-1
CASSYTTGTNEKLFF	TGTGCCAGCAGTTATACGACAGGGACTAATGAAAAACTGTTTTTT	.	TRBD1	TRBV6-5	TRBJ1-4
CASSSGFELNTGELFF	TGCGCCAGCAGCTCGGGGTTTGAGCTCAACACCGGGGAGCTGTTTTTT	.	.	TRBV5-1	TRBJ2-2
CASSEIVRGWNEQFF	TGTGCCAGCAGTGAAATTGTCAGGGGCTGGAATGAGCAGTTCTTC	.	.	TRBV6-1	TRBJ2-1
CASSIGWTGDEYGYTF	TGTGCCAGTAGTATAGGCTGGACAGGGGATGAATATGGCTACACCTTC	.	TRBD1	TRBV19	TRBJ1-2
CATREGNTGELFF	TGCGCTACTAGGGAGGGTAACACCGGGGAGCTGTTTTTT	.	TRBD2	TRBV10-2	TRBJ2-2
CASSLTGGNHNEQFF	TGTGCCAGCAGCTTGACGGGAGGGAACCACAATGAGCAGTTCTTC	.	TRBD2	TRBV5-4	TRBJ2-1
CAWSPITGSEKLFF	TGTGCCTGGAGTCCAATTACAGGGAGTGAAAAACTGTTTTTT	.	.	TRBV30	TRBJ1-4
CASRSQPWTSGNYEQYF	TGTGCCAGCAGATCTCAACCGTGGACTAGCGGGAACTACGAGCAGTACTTC	.	TRBD2	TRBV5-4	TRBJ2-7
CATSEGGAGANVLTF	TGTGCCACTTCGGAGGGGGGGGCTGGGGCCAACGTCCTGACTTTC	.	.	TRBV15	TRBJ2-6
CASRRQETRYF	TGTGCCAGCAGACGGCAAGAGACCCGGTACTTC	once	.	TRBV2	TRBJ2-5
CASSFSRGDTGELFF	TGCGCCAGCAGCTTCTCGAGGGGCGACACCGGGGAGCTGTTTTTT	.	.	TRBV5-1	TRBJ2-2
CASSPLYVSDTQYF	TGCGCCAGCAGCCCACTTTATGTGTCAGATACGCAGTATTTT	.	.	TRBV4-1	TRBJ2-3
CSVASLQGARAYEQYF	TGCAGCGTTGCCTCCTTACAGGGGGCGCGAGCCTACGAGCAGTACTTC	few	TRBD1	TRBV29-1	TRBJ2-7
CASSWDRRVQPQHF	TGTGCCAGCAGCTGGGACCGCCGGGTTCAGCCCCAGCATTTT	.	.	TRBV28	TRBJ1-5